One and the same sample provided the 24 T cell receptor beta chains below, sequenced in a study of control samples from healthy donors and cancer patients. Sequencing was performed with immunoSEQ multiplex PCR; in TCRdb, only in-frame clones are kept and a portion is missing. The sample gives 100,000 to 150,000 clones, around 87% of which show up once; about 2.9% is in the top ten. The sample was blood. The source is a man aged 55 to 69 in good health.

The chain links TRBV7-9 to TRBJ1-1, with 9 bases fitting TRBD1. CDR1 is SEHNR and CDR2 is FQNEAQ in the germline V gene (reference sequence). V lost 5 bases, J lost 1 base, and 5 bases stayed unmatched. The CDR3 spans 15 residues. CDR3 residues: CASSLRTGANTEAFF. CDR3 DNA: TGTGCCAGCAGCCTCCGGACAGGGGCGAACACTGAAGCTTTCTTT.

This clone appeared once. The rearrangement uses TRBV20-1 and TRBJ2-1, with TRBD2 matching 9 bases. This CDR3 has 14 residues. With V trimmed by 3 bases and J by 6 bases, 6 bases remained unmatched. The germline gives CDR1 DFQATT, CDR2 SNEGSKA (reference sequence). The CDR3 reads CSASISGRSNEQFF. The CDR3 DNA follows: TGCAGTGCTAGTATTAGCGGGAGATCCAATGAGCAGTTCTTC.

The rearrangement uses TRBV28 and TRBJ2-7, with D possibly TRBD1 on 5 matching bases. CDR3 size: 14 residues. Per germline, CDR1 MDHEN and CDR2 SYDVKM. Trimming took 7 bases from V and 3 from J, leaving 16 bases between them. The CDR3 region is CASNLGAAHYEQYF. DNA of the CDR3: TGTGCCAGCAACTTAGGGGCAGCCCACTACGAGCAGTACTTC.

This clone was recorded a few times. The chain joins TRBV19 to TRBJ1-1, with D unresolved. The CDR3 is made up of 12 amino acids. Germline V lookup: CDR1 LNHDA, CDR2 SQIVND (reference sequence). The V gene lost 3 bases and the J gene lost 1 base, with 3 bases spanning the gap. CDR3 sequence reads: CASSIRNTEAFF. CDR3 bases: TGTGCCAGTAGTATCCGGAACACTGAAGCTTTCTTT.

The chain links TRBV19 to TRBJ1-1, with unresolved D. CDR1 is LNHDA, CDR2 SQIVND, per germline (reference sequence). Trimming left V 5 bases short and J 2 bases short, with 15 bases between. This CDR3 has 15 residues. The DNA of the CDR3 is TGTGCCAGTAGTGGACCAGGTTTGCCCAACACTGAAGCTTTCTTT. Protein product: CASSGPGLPNTEAFF.

This sequence joins TRBV6-2 or TRBV6-3 and TRBJ2-2; 9 nucleotides agree with TRBD2. Trimming took 2 bases from V and 5 from J; bases not matched to a gene: 3. Germline V gene data show CDR1 as MNHEY and CDR2 as SVGEGT. This CDR3 contains 15 residues. For the CDR3, the DNA is TGTGCCAGCAGTTACGCGGGGGGGAGGACCGGGGAGCTGTTTTTT. Protein product: CASSYAGGRTGELFF.

About this clone: One end of the junction fails to match germline, which may point to a read error. The V and J genes are TRBV12-3 or TRBV12-4 and TRBJ1-2, with no clear D. CDR3 length equals 11 residues. In DNA, the CDR3 is TGTGCCAGCAGTTTAACTTCGGGGAGTTCCTTC. This codes for CASSLTSGSSF.

The chain is built from TRBV28 and TRBJ1-2; tentative D call: TRBD1 (5 bases). The CDR3 totals 12 residues. The germline CDR1 and CDR2 sequences are MDHEN and SYDVKM. V was trimmed by 9 bases and J by 4 bases, leaving 12 bases between them. The CDR3 loop reads CASAWGPYGYTF. CDR3 nucleotides: TGTGCCAGTGCTTGGGGCCCCTATGGCTACACCTTC.

This chain links TRBV11-2 with TRBJ1-4, with TRBD1 as a possible D gene (5 bases). Germline lookup yields CDR1 SGHAT and CDR2 FQNNGV. V lost 1 base to trimming and J lost 1 base, with 7 bases between them. The CDR3 length is 15 residues. CDR3 residues: CASSLVGGTNEKLFF. The CDR3 bases are TGTGCCAGCAGCTTAGTCGGGGGAACTAATGAAAAACTGTTTTTT.

J is TRBJ2-3 and V is TRBV9; perhaps D is TRBD1 or TRBD2 (5 bases each). This CDR3 spans 14 amino acids. From germline, CDR1 is SGDLS and CDR2 YYNGEE. V was clipped by 6 bases and J by 1 base, with 12 bases between them. The CDR3 is CASTGAGRTDTQYF. The CDR3 nucleotides read TGTGCCAGCACCGGGGCGGGCCGCACAGATACGCAGTATTTT.

V and J are TRBV23-1 and TRBJ2-6; D is uncertain. TRBV23-1 is recorded as an ORF, its role being uncertain. The V end was cut by 0 bases, the J end by 2 bases, with 8 bases between. This CDR3 is built from 16 residues. CDR3 sequence: CASSQSRIPGANVLTF. CDR3 bases: TGCGCCAGCAGTCAATCGCGGATACCTGGGGCCAACGTCCTGACTTTC.

This rearrangement joins TRBV25-1 to TRBJ2-5, with D maybe TRBD1 (6 bases). The CDR3 has 14 amino acids. The V end lost 4 bases, the J end lost 5 bases, and 14 bases lay between the germline ends. Germline assignment: CDR1 MGHDK and CDR2 SYGVNS. DNA of the CDR3: TGTGCCAGCAGTGTATCCAGGGGCTCGGAGACCCAGTACTTC. Residues: CASSVSRGSETQYF.

The rearrangement uses TRBV3-1 (or the pseudogene TRBV3-2) and TRBJ1-4; D remains ambiguous. The germline CDR1 and CDR2 sequences are LGHDT and YNNKEL (reference sequence). The CDR3 extends over 15 amino acids. V lost 1 base to trimming and J lost 4 bases, with 10 bases between them. Here the CDR3 reads CASSQGKGLNEKLFF. CDR3 nucleotide sequence: TGTGCCAGCAGCCAAGGGAAAGGACTTAATGAAAAACTGTTTTTT.

CDR3 sequence reads: CASSFLSSIPNQPQHF. The CDR3 DNA is TGTGCCAGCAGTTTTCTGAGCTCCATCCCCAATCAGCCCCAGCATTTT. V gene TRBV28 combines with J gene TRBJ1-5; no reliable D call. The CDR3 consists of 16 residues. V lost 3 bases and J lost 3, with 15 bases in between. The germline V gene has CDR1 MDHEN and CDR2 SYDVKM.

This clone was seen only a few times. J is TRBJ2-7 and V is TRBV12-3 or TRBV12-4; 7 bases align to TRBD1. The length of the CDR3 is 13 residues. With 3 bases clipped from V and 2 bases from J, the junction kept 1 base outside the gene matches. The chain's CDR3 is CASSLDRPYEQYF. For the CDR3, the DNA is TGTGCCAGCAGTTTGGACAGGCCCTACGAGCAGTACTTC.

The chain has TRBV9 and TRBJ1-5; the D is unclear. Germline assignment: CDR1 SGDLS and CDR2 YYNGEE. V was pared by 1 base and J by 3 bases, with 11 bases between. The CDR3 contains 15 residues. This CDR3 is CASSVSPQNNQPQHF. CDR3 in DNA: TGTGCCAGCAGCGTATCCCCGCAGAACAATCAGCCCCAGCATTTT.

V usage is TRBV11-1 and J usage is TRBJ2-2; D uncertain. Germline lookup yields CDR1 SGHAT and CDR2 FQDESV (reference sequence). The CDR3 has 13 amino acids. The V gene lost 5 bases and the J gene lost 7 bases, with 11 bases spanning the gap. Here the CDR3 DNA reads TGTGCCAGCAGCCCCCAAAGTTTCGGGGAGCTGTTTTTT. Residues: CASSPQSFGELFF.

The rearrangement links TRBV7-2 to TRBJ1-6, with D perhaps TRBD1 (5 bases). The germline CDR1 and CDR2 sequences are SGHTA and FQGNSA. This CDR3 has 15 residues. Trimming stripped 1 base from V and 7 bases from J, with 11 bases between. The chain's CDR3 is CASSLGAGTNSPLHF. In nucleotides, the CDR3 is TGTGCCAGCAGCTTAGGGGCAGGGACGAATTCACCCCTCCACTTT.

This clone was recorded once. The chain joins TRBV4-1 to TRBJ1-1, with TRBD1 matching 7 bases. V trimming: 4 bases; J trimming: 11 bases; junction bases outside the gene matches: 7. The germline CDR1 and CDR2 sequences are MGHRA and YSYEKL. The CDR3 sequence is 12 residues long. The CDR3 nucleotides are TGCGCCAGCAGCCCTTTAGGGGGCTGGGCTTTCTTT. This encodes CASSPLGGWAFF.

The chain combines TRBV3-1 (or the pseudogene TRBV3-2) with TRBJ1-2; D is undetermined. Germline V gene lookup returns CDR1 LGHDT and CDR2 YNNKEL (reference sequence). This CDR3 region has 12 residues. Trimming cost V 3 bases and J 6 bases, with 8 bases left between them. The CDR3 is CASSHFNDGYTF. CDR3 in DNA: TGTGCCAGCAGCCATTTTAATGATGGCTACACCTTC.

The chain uses TRBV9 and TRBJ2-2; either TRBD1 or TRBD2 may fit D (7 bases each). Germline assignment: CDR1 SGDLS and CDR2 YYNGEE. V was clipped by 1 base and J by 3 bases, with 13 bases between them. This CDR3 region has 16 residues. CDR3 coding DNA: TGTGCCAGCAGCGTAACGACAGGGAGGGACACCGGGGAGCTGTTTTTT. It codes for CASSVTTGRDTGELFF.

The chain carries TRBV20-1 and TRBJ1-1; D remains ambiguous. With 7 bases removed from V and 0 bases from J, the gap between germline ends came to 6 bases. CDR1 is DFQATT and CDR2 is SNEGSKA in the germline V gene (reference sequence). CDR3 length: 11 amino acids. CDR3 DNA: TGCAGTGGAGGCCTGAACACTGAAGCTTTCTTT. Protein product: CSGGLNTEAFF.

The genes are TRBV12-3 or TRBV12-4 and TRBJ1-2; D ambiguous. Trimming took 1 base from V and 1 from J, leaving 4 bases between them. The CDR3 loop spans 13 amino acids. CDR3 loop: CASSLGSNYGYTF. In DNA, the CDR3 is TGTGCCAGCAGTTTAGGGAGTAACTATGGCTACACCTTC.

The chain uses TRBV9 and TRBJ2-1; unclear D gene. CDR1 is SGDLS, CDR2 YYNGEE, per germline. V dropped 1 base and J dropped 2 bases, with 7 bases sitting between them. There are 14 residues in the CDR3. The CDR3 nucleotides read TGTGCCAGCAGCGTATACGGTACCTACAATGAGCAGTTCTTC. Its translation: CASSVYGTYNEQFF.